Detailed here is one T cell receptor (beta chain). CDR1 is KGHDR, CDR2 SFDVKD, per germline. This CDR3 contains 13 residues. Trimming pared 3 bases from V and 4 bases from J, leaving 8 bases between. This specimen belongs to a study of blood T cell repertoires in COVID-19. Looking at the study overall: The United States, Italy and Spain were the sources of the acute and convalescent COVID-19 samples.

How the authors handled the data: Amplification from reference gene primers served as the basis for estimated nucleated cell counts. The assay was immunoSEQ multiplex PCR, and TCRdb's table has in-frame clones only and misses some. The DNA was the basis for D and trimming; V, J and clone size are from that table. The sample yields a few hundred thousand clones, roughly 90% seen once. The chain employs TRBV24-1 and TRBJ1-2, with D tentatively TRBD1 (6 bases). The clonotype originates from a young man with COVID-19, enrolled during active disease. The sequenced sample consisted of peripheral blood. In nucleotides, the CDR3 is TGTGCCACCAGTGATCAGGACAGCTATGGCTACACCTTC. Encoded protein: CATSDQDSYGYTF.